The text below deals with one TCR beta chain. This sample was taken from a study of cytomegalovirus exposure and HLA in healthy donors. At collection, donors were nominally healthy, but unrecorded immune exposures were probable. Amplification used 60 Vbeta primers and 13 Jbeta primers. The table came from immunoSEQ multiplex PCR; TCRdb's copy has only in-frame clones and leaves some out. The sample contains 150,000 to 170,000 clones, 60% to 75% of which appear only once. Trimming left V 5 bases short and J 3 bases short, with 10 bases between. The CDR3 sequence is 13 residues long. Germline CDR1 reads SGHAT; CDR2 reads FQDESV (reference sequence).

The TCR originated in a man younger than 30 in good health and CMV-seronegative. Input material: PBMCs. The chain couples TRBV11-1 to TRBJ1-1; D may be TRBD1 (6 bases). The CDR3 sequence: CASSRTDYTEAFF. The DNA for the CDR3 is TGTGCCAGCAGCCGGACAGACTACACTGAAGCTTTCTTT.